This paragraph covers one T cell receptor beta chain sequence. What antigen it recognizes has not been identified. Within one base of it there is no much larger clone, and no base qualities were kept. Trimming removed 1 base from V and 3 bases from J, leaving 11 bases between the germline ends. CDR1 and CDR2 are read off the germline V gene as SGHRS and YFSETQ. CDR3 length: 15 amino acids, cysteine to phenylalanine. The read is trimmed to its CDR3 DNA, 45 bases read in frame from base 1. The sample's time point, from its label and the paper: roughly 24 weeks on oral tofacitinib. The sample's treatment or condition label, in plain terms: oral pan-JAK inhibitor, 5-10 mg twice daily. Lesional scalp punch biopsies and peripheral blood were obtained from alopecia areata patients. PBMCs were isolated by density centrifugation and stained for CD3, CD4 and CD8, after which CD4+ and CD8+ T cells were sorted on a FACSAria.

Library preparation used the immunoSEQ multiplex PCR assay. RNA was extracted from all samples and reverse transcribed into cDNA, which served as template for TCR sequencing. SuperScript III was used to make first-strand cDNA, primed with a 2:1 mix of oligo-dT and random hexamers. A synthetic immune receptor repertoire was used to measure amplification bias, and any remaining bias was corrected computationally. In the original analysis: Raw reads were preprocessed to remove errors, and CDR3 was defined by IMGT conventions from the conserved cysteine to phenylalanine. Clonality was computed as 1 minus the Shannon entropy, with the entropy normalized by log2 of the number of productive unique TCRs. Scalp TCRbeta sequences were cross-referenced with sorted blood CD4 and CD8 repertoires so that the CD4 or CD8 identity of scalp clones could be inferred. Held by TCRdb, this immuneACCESS table contains in-frame sequences only and omits some clones. Under half of the omission traces to an unresolved V gene where checked; the cause of the rest is unknown. V, J and clone size were drawn from that table, and D and trimming were deduced from the DNA. Recorded for this sample are 100,000 to 120,000 clones; 45% to 65% of them occurred a single time. Roughly 3.5% of the sample rests with the top ten.

These data originate in a study of CD8+ T cells in alopecia areata (dated by TCRdb to the late 2010s). Context from the whole study: The treated patients, all with moderate-to-severe alopecia areata, were enrolled in an open-label pilot trial of oral tofacitinib given at 5 to 10 mg twice daily. Tofacitinib was administered for 6 to 18 months, and 6 months of follow-up off drug were then conducted to assess delayed response and recurrence. In treated patients, disease severity was measured using the SALT score, which gives the percentage of scalp surface area affected. In both human patients and the C3H/HeJ mouse model, the study applied high-throughput TCRbeta sequencing to look at T cell clonal expansion in alopecia areata. In humans, TCRbeta sequencing was performed on scalp tissue and on sorted CD4+ and CD8+ peripheral blood T cells from healthy controls and from patients with patchy or totalis/universalis alopecia areata. Tofacitinib-treated patients had biopsies at baseline and at 4 and 24 weeks of treatment, with a later scalp biopsy in several patients. Clonality in the scalp was compared among normal scalp (n=4), patchy alopecia areata scalp (n=8), and alopecia totalis/universalis scalp (n=8). The RNA source kit depended on sample type: the PAXgene miRNA kit for fixed scalp, the miRNeasy kit for PBMCs, and the RNeasy kit for mouse skin. Amplification of TCRbeta CDR3 regions was done by immunoSEQ multiplex PCR using 35 Vbeta forward primers and 13 Jbeta reverse primers.

The research as a whole found: Resident alphabeta T cells in normal human skin are also sequenced, complicating scalp TCR repertoire analysis, unlike mouse skin dominated by gammadelta T cells. Because the treated cohort was small and had only one nonresponder, larger studies are needed to examine links between baseline CD8+ expansion and response. Shared TCR sequences between patients were less evident than in mice, which may be partly attributable to HLA diversity in the patient population. Lesional scalp, especially in alopecia totalis/universalis, showed higher clonality and more expanded CD8+ clones than normal scalp, suggesting antigenic drive. Scalp clonality and the number of expanded CD8+ clones among the top 100 scalp clones were significantly decreased by tofacitinib. Many expanded lesional clones persisted in scalp and blood during tofacitinib treatment, which may partly explain relapse after stopping treatment.

The rearranged segments are TRBV5-1 and TRBJ1-5, and perhaps TRBD1 as D gene, on 6 matching bases. The source was CD4+ T cells sorted from blood, collected at week 24, from a patient treated with tofacitinib. This sequence originates from a human donor with alopecia areata. The DNA is TGCGCCAGCAGCTTGATGGGACAACTCAATCAGCCCCAGCATTTT. This yields the protein CASSLMGQLNQPQHF.